This T cell receptor (beta chain) is drawn from a study of T cells in localized non-small cell lung cancer. Profiled with immunoSEQ multiplex PCR; TCRdb holds only in-frame clones, not every one. The sample holds about 40,000 clones, approximately 86% seen once. The V gene's germline CDR1 is SGHRS and CDR2 YFSETQ. V gave up 2 bases and J gave up 2 bases, with 10 bases separating them. The CDR3 runs 15 residues. Study findings and constraints: A median roughly 50 of the top 100 tumor clones appeared in adjacent lung.

On this clone: The antigen is unknown.

The rearrangement links TRBV5-1 to TRBJ2-2, with a possible D match to TRBD1 (5 bases). The sequence came from a man aged 18 to 49 with stage I lung adenocarcinoma. Sequences were derived from peripheral blood, sampled before any cancer treatment. CDR3 bases: TGCGCCAGCAGCTTAGCGACAGCTAACACCGGGGAGCTGTTTTTT. Amino acids: CASSLATANTGELFF.